Included here is one TCR beta chain sequence, with context. What it binds is not known. Mismatch with germline at one junction end may stem from a read error. The data were obtained in a study of blood T cells in healthy people across ages. Alongside a J-beta primer mix, a sample-barcoded 5' primer served in a second PCR lasting roughly 7 to 11 cycles. A single record per CDR3 protein comes from TCRdb applying MiXCR to the 5' RACE reads. Of about 1.6 million distinct CDR3 sequences listed, around 35% are singletons. Isolated PBMCs totaled at least 6 million in each sample. Germline V gives CDR1 GTSNPN, CDR2 SVGIG (reference sequence). This CDR3 comprises 13 residues. General study points: Long-lived donors carried more naive CD4+ cells and greater diversity than aged donors. Among T cells, TCR beta diversity per million cells dropped roughly linearly as age rose.

The chain carries TRBV30 and TRBJ1-1; 7 bases are shared with TRBD1. This TCR was sampled from a woman younger than 45 in good health. Material for sequencing was blood. In DNA form, the CDR3 reads TGTGCCTGGATTACCGGGACAGCTAATGAAACTTTCTTT. Encoded protein: CAWITGTANETFF.